This entry lists 24 T cell receptor beta chains sequenced from one sample in a study of CD8 T cells in ankylosing spondylitis. One entry per CDR3 protein results from TCRdb running MiXCR on the 5' RACE reads. The table includes 190,000 or so distinct CDR3 sequences, 10% to 15% detected once. The sample consisted of blood, either unsorted or a sorted T cell fraction (not recorded which). Receptors originate from a male donor with ankylosing spondylitis or in good health (not recorded which).

The sample holds a few counts of this clonotype. The chain couples TRBV11-2 to TRBJ2-1, with 10 bases lining up with TRBD2. The CDR3 loop spans 17 amino acids. Unmatched junction bases numbered 9, after V lost 3 bases and J lost 4 bases. Germline V lookup: CDR1 SGHAT, CDR2 FQNNGV. CDR3 DNA sequence: TGTGCCAGCAGCTTCGAAGCGGGAGGGCCTGGGTACAATGAGCAGTTCTTC. Encoded protein: CASSFEAGGPGYNEQFF.

This clonotype has more than one count but fewer than ten. The chain is built from TRBV5-1 and TRBJ1-1; 9 bases map to TRBD1. J lost 4 bases, V lost 0 bases, and 7 bases had no gene match. CDR1 SGHRS and CDR2 YFSETQ come from the germline V gene. The CDR3 has 16 amino acids. The CDR3 spells CASSLAAGTGITEAFF. For the CDR3, the DNA is TGCGCCAGCAGCTTGGCGGCGGGGACAGGGATCACTGAAGCTTTCTTT.

A note on this clonotype: One junction end disagrees with the germline gene, perhaps due to a read error. This chain joins TRBV7-2 and TRBJ1-2, with TRBD1 matching 8 bases. The CDR3 runs 16 residues. Germline CDR1 SGHTA, CDR2 FQGNSA. The CDR3, as DNA: TGTGCCAGCAGCTTTCAGGGGGCCAAGGTTAACGATGGCTACACCTTC. It yields the protein CASSFQGAKVNDGYTF.

V and J are TRBV20-1 and TRBJ2-7; 14 nucleotides agree with TRBD2. This CDR3 has 17 amino acids. V lost 2 bases and J lost 3; bases outside the gene matches: 9. Germline-derived CDR1 and CDR2 are DFQATT and SNEGSKA (reference sequence). The CDR3 DNA is TGCAGTGCTAGAAGGGGACTAGCGGGGGCCCTCTTCTACGAGCAGTACTTC. Encoded protein: CSARRGLAGALFYEQYF.

This clonotype was counted at least ten times. The chain couples TRBV12-3 or TRBV12-4 to TRBJ2-1, with D uncertain. This CDR3 contains 12 residues. The V end was cut by 3 bases, the J end by 7 bases, with 7 bases between. Here the CDR3 reads CASSLGVNEQFF. The CDR3 DNA follows: TGTGCCAGCAGTTTGGGTGTTAATGAGCAGTTCTTC.

This clonotype was observed a handful of times. The chain uses TRBV11-2 and TRBJ2-3; 8 bases are shared with TRBD2. The CDR3 consists of 15 residues. The trim removed 1 base at V and 5 bases at J, leaving 5 bases unmatched. Germline CDR1 is SGHAT and CDR2 is FQNNGV. The CDR3 protein is CASSLVPGGGDTQYF. CDR3 in DNA: TGTGCCAGCAGCTTAGTACCGGGGGGGGGAGATACGCAGTATTTT.

V is TRBV2 and J is TRBJ2-5; the D is unclear. Per germline, CDR1 SNHLY and CDR2 FYNNEI. Trimming stripped 7 bases from V and 1 base from J, with 7 bases between. This CDR3 region has 12 residues. The CDR3 DNA is TGTGCCAGCACTCAAGTCCAAGAGACCCAGTACTTC. This codes for CASTQVQETQYF.

Worth noting for this clonotype: This could be a read error, since a much larger clone is one nucleotide away. The V gene is TRBV20-1, the J gene TRBJ2-1; 10 positions agree with TRBD2. The CDR3 extends over 16 amino acids. Germline CDR1 and CDR2: DFQATT and SNEGSKA (reference sequence). The CDR3 here is CCVSPPAGGPYNEQFF. The DNA for the CDR3 is TGCTGTGTCAGCCCTCCAGCGGGGGGGCCCTACAATGAGCAGTTCTTC.

The chain couples TRBV5-6 to TRBJ1-4; 7 bases are a match to TRBD1. Germline CDR1 reads SGHDT; CDR2 reads YYEEEE. The CDR3 length is 15 residues. V lost 2 bases and J lost 5; bases outside the gene matches: 6. The CDR3 DNA sequence: TGTGCCAGCAGCTTATCCGGGACAGCAAATGAAAAACTGTTTTTT. As protein: CASSLSGTANEKLFF.

The chain links TRBV6-4 to TRBJ2-1, with 10 bases aligning to TRBD2. With 4 bases clipped from V and 6 bases from J, the junction kept 6 bases outside the gene matches. CDR1 is MRHNA and CDR2 is SNTAGT in the germline V gene. The CDR3 is 15 amino acids. This CDR3 reads CASSALSSGGNEQFF. DNA for the CDR3: TGTGCCAGCAGTGCCTTGTCTAGCGGGGGCAATGAGCAGTTCTTC.

This clonotype was observed many times. The chain uses TRBV20-1 and TRBJ2-7, with TRBD2 identical over 7 bases. V was pared by 0 bases and J by 0 bases, with 5 bases of the junction left unmatched. The CDR3 consists of 15 residues. Germline CDR1 is DFQATT and CDR2 is SNEGSKA (reference sequence). CDR3 nucleotides: TGCAGTGCTAGAGACCGGGACTACGCCTCCTACGAGCAGTACTTC. This encodes CSARDRDYASYEQYF.

In this sample, this clonotype turned up a few times. The V and J genes are TRBV27 and TRBJ2-2; D possibly uses TRBD1 or TRBD2 (5 bases each). Germline loops: CDR1 MNHEY, CDR2 SMNVEV (reference sequence). Trimming pared 2 bases from V and 6 bases from J, leaving 16 bases between. The CDR3 is 16 amino acids. CDR3 amino acids: CASSLIRDPTSGELFF. The DNA for the CDR3 is TGTGCCAGCAGTTTAATCCGGGACCCCACTTCCGGGGAGCTGTTTTTT.

This clonotype was seen only a few times. The chain links TRBV6-1 to TRBJ2-1, with D perhaps matching TRBD1 (6 bases). V lost 7 bases to trimming and J lost 8 bases, with 15 bases between them. Germline-derived CDR1 and CDR2 are MNHNS and SASEGT. The CDR3 sequence is 13 residues long. The CDR3 DNA reads TGTGCCAGCAAAAATACAGGGATCGATGAGCAGTTCTTC. Translating gives CASKNTGIDEQFF.

This chain connects TRBV12-5 to TRBJ1-1; D is ambiguous. The CDR3 covers 13 residues. Trimming took 2 bases from V and 1 from J, leaving 5 bases between them. Per the germline V gene, CDR1 is LGHNT and CDR2 is FRNRAP. The CDR3 reads CASGLSANTEAFF. The CDR3 nucleotides are TGTGCTAGTGGTTTGTCAGCGAACACTGAAGCTTTCTTT.

The chain has TRBV6-4 and TRBJ2-2; 7 bases map to TRBD2. The V gene's germline CDR1 is MRHNA and CDR2 SNTAGT. Unmatched junction bases numbered 8, after V lost 3 bases and J lost 7 bases. The CDR3 totals 15 residues. Here the CDR3 reads CASSDFGLGIGELFF. DNA of the CDR3: TGTGCCAGCAGTGATTTTGGACTAGGTATCGGGGAGCTGTTTTTT.

The chain carries TRBV5-1 and TRBJ2-7; 8 bases are shared with TRBD1. Germline trimming cut 4 bases from V and 2 bases from J; bases unmatched to any gene: 5. Germline loops: CDR1 SGHRS, CDR2 YFSETQ. This CDR3 region has 14 residues. This CDR3 reads CASSRDRSAYEQYF. In DNA, the CDR3 is TGCGCCAGCAGCCGGGACAGGAGCGCCTACGAGCAGTACTTC.

The chain is built from TRBV30 and TRBJ1-2; D possibly corresponds to TRBD1 (6 bases). Germline assignment: CDR1 GTSNPN and CDR2 SVGIG (reference sequence). The CDR3 contains 14 residues. V dropped 8 bases and J dropped 4 bases, with 20 bases sitting between them. Here the CDR3 reads CAGDPGAEGYGYTF. The CDR3 DNA follows: TGTGCCGGGGATCCAGGGGCGGAGGGCTATGGCTACACCTTC.

This clonotype was detected only a few times. This chain joins TRBV20-1 and TRBJ1-1; D not certain. The CDR3 contains 10 residues. Trimming removed 2 bases from V and 8 bases from J, with 6 bases in between. Germline V gene lookup returns CDR1 DFQATT and CDR2 SNEGSKA (reference sequence). CDR3 in amino acids: CSARPMEAFF. Written as DNA, the CDR3 is TGCAGTGCTAGACCGATGGAAGCTTTCTTT.

This clonotype has just a few counts. V gene TRBV11-2 combines with J gene TRBJ1-1; D remains unclear. Germline CDR1 and CDR2: SGHAT and FQNNGV. The length of the CDR3 is 14 residues. V lost 3 bases and J lost 5, with 13 bases in between. CDR3 nucleotide sequence: TGTGCCAGCAGCTTTGAGGCCTATACAACTGAAGCTTTCTTT. The encoded protein is CASSFEAYTTEAFF.

This clonotype was recorded a few times. The chain recombines TRBV4-1 with TRBJ2-7; D might be TRBD1 or TRBD2, each matching 7 bases. The V end was cut by 0 bases, the J end by 5 bases, with 17 bases between. This CDR3 contains 16 residues. Germline V gene lookup returns CDR1 MGHRA and CDR2 YSYEKL. CDR3 protein: CASSQEGGDSENEQYF. For the CDR3, the DNA is TGCGCCAGCAGCCAAGAGGGGGGGGACAGTGAGAACGAGCAGTACTTC.

This clonotype was seen more than once but under ten times. The chain has TRBV7-9 and TRBJ2-7, with TRBD2 identical over 8 bases. Trimming at V came to 4 bases and at J to 4 bases, leaving 12 bases not matched to a gene. The CDR3 covers 16 residues. From germline, CDR1 is SEHNR and CDR2 FQNEAQ (reference sequence). The CDR3 loop reads CASSYLTGLVGYEQYF. DNA for the CDR3: TGTGCCAGCAGCTACCTGACGGGACTAGTGGGATACGAGCAGTACTTC.

The table lists this clonotype with many counts. The chain couples TRBV4-1 to TRBJ2-2; TRBD1 is a possible D gene (6 bases). V lost 4 bases, J lost 1 base, and 13 bases lay in between. Germline CDR1 and CDR2: MGHRA and YSYEKL. CDR3 length equals 16 residues. CDR3 sequence (DNA): TGCGCCAGCAGCCCCCGGACAGATAAGAACACCGGGGAGCTGTTTTTT. It specifies CASSPRTDKNTGELFF.

A few counts support this clonotype. The V gene is TRBV21-1, the J gene TRBJ2-2; TRBD1 reflects the table's D call only, with no check against the DNA. TRBV21-1 is a listed pseudogene. This CDR3 contains 17 residues. Here the CDR3 reads CASSKRAGQGNTGELFF. The CDR3 DNA reads as TGTGCCAGCAGCAAACGGGCAGGACAGGGAAACACCGGGGAGCTGTTTTTT.

This clonotype was recorded a few times. The chain recombines TRBV12-3 or TRBV12-4 with TRBJ1-4; 7 bases are shared with TRBD1. The CDR3 length is 16 residues. Trimming at V came to 4 bases and at J to 2 bases, leaving 7 bases not matched to a gene. CDR3 amino acids: CASSSSTGATNEKLFF. CDR3 nucleotides: TGTGCCAGCAGTTCCAGCACAGGGGCGACTAATGAAAAACTGTTTTTT.